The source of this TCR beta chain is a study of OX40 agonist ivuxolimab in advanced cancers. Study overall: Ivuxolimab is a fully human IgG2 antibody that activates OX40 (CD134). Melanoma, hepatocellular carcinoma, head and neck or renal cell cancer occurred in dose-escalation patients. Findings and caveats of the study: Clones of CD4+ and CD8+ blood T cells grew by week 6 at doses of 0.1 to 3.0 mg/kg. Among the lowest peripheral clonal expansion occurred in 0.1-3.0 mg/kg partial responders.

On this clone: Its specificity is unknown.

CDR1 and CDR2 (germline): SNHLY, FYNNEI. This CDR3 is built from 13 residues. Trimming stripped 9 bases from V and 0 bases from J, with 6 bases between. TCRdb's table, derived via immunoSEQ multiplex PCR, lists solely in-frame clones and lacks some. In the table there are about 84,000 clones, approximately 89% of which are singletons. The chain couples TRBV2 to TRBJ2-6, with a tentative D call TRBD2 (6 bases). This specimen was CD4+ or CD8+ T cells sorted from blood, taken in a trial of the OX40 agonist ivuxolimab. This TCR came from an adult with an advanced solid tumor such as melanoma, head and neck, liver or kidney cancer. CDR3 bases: TGTGCCAGGGGACTCTCTGGGGCCAACGTCCTGACTTTC. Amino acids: CARGLSGANVLTF.